This entry lists 28 T cell receptor beta chains sequenced from one sample in a study of blood T cell repertoires in COVID-19. Produced via immunoSEQ multiplex PCR; TCRdb's table is partial and in-frame only. The profile shows under 250,000 clones, approximately 91% of them singletons. The sequenced material came from peripheral blood. The receptors come from a man in his fifties or sixties who had recovered from COVID-19.

The chain has TRBV7-9 and TRBJ1-1, with a weak D call TRBD1 (6 bases). CDR3 length: 15 amino acids. The V end was cut by 2 bases, the J end by 3 bases, with 13 bases between. The germline CDR1 and CDR2 sequences are SEHNR and FQNEAQ (reference sequence). The CDR3 region is CASSLRAGEYTEAFF. The CDR3 DNA is TGTGCCAGCAGCTTAAGGGCAGGGGAGTACACTGAAGCTTTCTTT.

The chain joins TRBV6-5 to TRBJ2-5; D possibly corresponds to TRBD1 (6 bases). The V end was cut by 2 bases, the J end by 4 bases, with 14 bases between. This CDR3 spans 15 amino acids. Germline CDR1 and CDR2: MNHEY and SVGAGI. CDR3 DNA sequence: TGTGCCAGCAGTTACACAGGACAGAGCGGAGAGACCCAGTACTTC. Its translation is CASSYTGQSGETQYF.

The chain uses TRBV19 and TRBJ2-6; 10 bases match TRBD2. The J segment lost 0 bases and the V segment lost 5 bases, leaving 7 bases of the junction unmatched. The germline CDR1 and CDR2 sequences are LNHDA and SQIVND (reference sequence). This CDR3 has 18 amino acids. The CDR3 is CASSLLAGDRSGANVLTF. CDR3 bases: TGTGCCAGTAGTCTTCTAGCGGGGGACCGCTCTGGGGCCAACGTCCTGACTTTC. Variable domain in full (rest from reference TRBV19 and TRBJ2-6): DGGITQSPKYLFRKEGQNVTLSCEQNLNHDAMYWYRQDPGQGLRLIYYSQIVNDFQKGDIAEGYSVSREKKESFPLTVTSAQKNPTAFYLCASSLLAGDRSGANVLTFGAGSRLTVL.

This clone occurred once. This chain links TRBV4-2 with TRBJ2-1; D possibly corresponds to TRBD2 (5 bases). CDR1 is LGHNA and CDR2 is YNFKEQ in the germline V gene. The V end was cut by 1 base, the J end by 8 bases, with 21 bases between. This CDR3 is 17 amino acids long. The CDR3 protein is CASSQGIARVGSDEQFF. The CDR3 nucleotides are TGTGCCAGCAGCCAAGGGATAGCGCGTGTCGGGTCGGATGAGCAGTTCTTC.

The chain links TRBV5-3 to TRBJ2-7; 12 nucleotides line up with TRBD2. TRBV5-3 is marked as an open reading frame, function uncertain. This CDR3 comprises 17 residues. The junction had 12 bases not matched to a gene; V was cut back by 3 bases and J by 5 bases. CDR3 region: CARSSCRLAGAEDEQYF. The CDR3 region has the DNA TGTGCCAGAAGCTCATGCCGACTAGCGGGAGCCGAAGACGAGCAGTACTTC.

The chain is built from TRBV7-3 and TRBJ2-2; the match to TRBD1 covers 8 bases. Unmatched junction bases numbered 8, after V lost 4 bases and J lost 4 bases. CDR1 is SGHTA, CDR2 FQGTGA, per germline. This CDR3 contains 16 residues. This CDR3 reads CASSSPGGRGTGELFF. In DNA form, the CDR3 reads TGTGCCAGCAGCTCCCCAGGGGGCCGGGGCACCGGGGAGCTGTTTTTT.

This sequence joins TRBV19 and TRBJ2-2, with 9 bases matching TRBD1. Germline values: CDR1 LNHDA, CDR2 SQIVND (reference sequence). This CDR3 comprises 16 residues. Trimming removed 2 bases from V and 6 bases from J; junction bases left unmatched: 7. CDR3 sequence: CASSITGGPGAGELFF. The CDR3 coding sequence is TGTGCCAGTAGTATAACAGGGGGCCCTGGGGCCGGGGAGCTGTTTTTT.

This clone was picked up one time. V is TRBV12-3 or TRBV12-4 and J is TRBJ2-3; no firm D call. The CDR3 has 13 amino acids. Trimming pared 7 bases from V and 5 bases from J, leaving 13 bases between. DNA of the CDR3: TGTGCCAGCATCCCCCAGGCCGGAGATACGCAGTATTTT. Its translation is CASIPQAGDTQYF.

This clone occurred a few times. The chain has TRBV19 and TRBJ2-7; possibly TRBD1 for D (5 bases). This CDR3 has 15 amino acids. CDR1 LNHDA and CDR2 SQIVND come from the germline V gene (reference sequence). V was clipped by 5 bases and J by 2 bases, with 16 bases between them. The CDR3: CASSLWGGATYEQYF. CDR3 DNA sequence: TGTGCCAGTAGTCTTTGGGGTGGGGCCACCTACGAGCAGTACTTC.

The J gene is TRBJ1-2, the V gene TRBV7-2, with a tentative D call TRBD1 (5 bases). Germline V gives CDR1 SGHTA, CDR2 FQGNSA. The length of the CDR3 is 12 residues. Trimming left V 3 bases short and J 7 bases short, with 9 bases between. In DNA form, the CDR3 reads TGTGCCAGCAGCTTTCCGGGACTTGGCTACACCTTC. Its translation: CASSFPGLGYTF.

This rearrangement joins TRBV5-1 to TRBJ2-3, with D maybe TRBD1 (6 bases). Germline values: CDR1 SGHRS, CDR2 YFSETQ. The ends were cut back, 3 bases at V and 2 bases at J, with 19 bases in the middle. The CDR3 covers 17 residues. In DNA form, the CDR3 reads TGCGCCAGCAGCTCGCCGGGACAAGCCCGGATCACAGATACGCAGTATTTT. Translating gives CASSSPGQARITDTQYF. The full variable domain, its missing parts supplied by reference TRBV5-1 and TRBJ2-3, is KAGVTQTPRYLIKTRGQQVTLSCSPISGHRSVSWYQQTPGQGLQFLFEYFSETQRNKGNFPGRFSGRQFSNSRSEMNVSTLELGDSALYLCASSSPGQARITDTQYFGPGTRLTVL.

This chain connects TRBV4-1 to TRBJ2-7; 7 bases map to TRBD2. Losses at the gene ends were 1 base for V and 1 base for J; bases not matched to a gene: 7. Germline CDR1 is MGHRA and CDR2 is YSYEKL. The CDR3 length is 16 residues. The chain's CDR3 is CASSQVPAGSSYEQYF. DNA of the CDR3: TGCGCCAGCAGCCAAGTTCCAGCGGGATCTTCCTACGAGCAGTACTTC.

V and J are TRBV2 and TRBJ2-6; TRBD1 matches at 8 bases. The CDR3 loop spans 17 amino acids. J was trimmed by 0 bases and V by 5 bases; bases with no gene match: 6. From germline, CDR1 is SNHLY and CDR2 FYNNEI. The CDR3 is CASSPTGAYSGANVLTF. CDR3 in DNA: TGTGCCAGCAGTCCGACAGGGGCGTACTCTGGGGCCAACGTCCTGACTTTC.

The J gene is TRBJ1-2, the V gene TRBV6-6; TRBD1 is a possible D gene (5 bases). The CDR3 contains 13 residues. The V gene's germline CDR1 is MNHNY and CDR2 SVGAGI (reference sequence). The V and J ends lost 8 bases and 8 bases respectively, with 18 bases between them. The CDR3 loop is CASLGAAPSGYTF. CDR3 DNA sequence: TGTGCCAGCCTAGGGGCAGCTCCATCAGGCTACACCTTC.

V is TRBV18 and J is TRBJ2-5; 9 bases align to TRBD1. Germline values: CDR1 KGHSH, CDR2 LQKENI. The CDR3 extends over 14 amino acids. V lost 2 bases to trimming and J lost 5 bases; unmatched junction nucleotides: 3. The CDR3 spells CASSPKDRGETQYF. In DNA, the CDR3 is TGTGCCAGCTCACCAAAGGACAGGGGCGAGACCCAGTACTTC.

The chain recombines TRBV5-1 with TRBJ1-4; no reliable D call. With 4 bases removed from V and 8 bases from J, the gap between germline ends came to 12 bases. Germline CDR1 SGHRS, CDR2 YFSETQ. The CDR3 covers 13 residues. DNA of the CDR3: TGCGCCAGCAGCCTGGGAGGGTCGGAAAAACTGTTTTTT. Amino acid sequence: CASSLGGSEKLFF.

The V call is TRBV5-1, the J call TRBJ2-3; possibly TRBD1 for D (6 bases). Germline CDR1 reads SGHRS; CDR2 reads YFSETQ. V was shortened by 4 bases and J by 1 base, with 13 bases between the two germline ends. The CDR3 spans 15 residues. The CDR3, as DNA: TGCGCCAGCAGCGCCAGGGGTGAAGGCACAGATACGCAGTATTTT. Translated, it gives CASSARGEGTDTQYF.

The chain uses TRBV12-5 and TRBJ1-5; D remains ambiguous. Germline CDR1 is LGHNT and CDR2 is FRNRAP. V dropped 5 bases and J dropped 9 bases, with 5 bases sitting between them. The CDR3 has 10 amino acids. CDR3 nucleotides: TGTGCTAGTGGTGGCCCGCCCCAGCATTTT. Amino acid sequence: CASGGPPQHF.

J is TRBJ2-5 and V is TRBV12-3 or TRBV12-4, with D unresolved. This CDR3 spans 11 amino acids. V gave up 6 bases and J gave up 4 bases, with 6 bases separating them. In DNA, the CDR3 is TGTGCCAGCAGAAGCCTAGAGACCCAGTACTTC. Translating it yields CASRSLETQYF.

The chain uses TRBV12-3 or TRBV12-4 and TRBJ1-6; D unresolved. Trimming pared 6 bases from V and 5 bases from J, leaving 5 bases between. The CDR3 is made up of 12 amino acids. The CDR3 loop is CASRIDNSPLHF. In DNA, the CDR3 is TGTGCCAGCAGAATAGATAATTCACCCCTCCACTTT.

This chain links TRBV6-2 or TRBV6-3 with TRBJ2-7, with TRBD2 matching 10 bases. CDR1 is MNHEY, CDR2 SVGEGT, per germline. The CDR3 has 14 residues. Trimming at V came to 5 bases and at J to 2 bases, leaving 3 bases not matched to a gene. CDR3 bases: TGTGCCAGCAGTGGGAGCGGGAGGGCCTACGAGCAGTACTTC. Residues: CASSGSGRAYEQYF.

V and J are TRBV5-1 and TRBJ1-1; D gene uncertain. The CDR3 totals 14 residues. Trimming removed 3 bases at V and 4 bases at J, with 13 bases between. Looked up from germline, CDR1 is SGHRS and CDR2 is YFSETQ. CDR3 nucleotide sequence: TGCGCCAGCAGCTCCCCCTCGGCAGGCACTGAAGCTTTCTTT. This gives the protein CASSSPSAGTEAFF.

The chain couples TRBV5-1 to TRBJ2-2, with TRBD2 identical over 10 bases. Per the germline V gene, CDR1 is SGHRS and CDR2 is YFSETQ. CDR3 size: 18 residues. With V trimmed by 0 bases and J by 4 bases, 9 bases remained unmatched. This CDR3 is CASSLDLAGERITGELFF. The CDR3 DNA follows: TGCGCCAGCAGCTTGGATCTAGCGGGAGAGCGGATCACCGGGGAGCTGTTTTTT.

The chain uses TRBV19 and TRBJ1-4; D is perhaps TRBD1 (5 bases). This CDR3 is built from 15 residues. Trimming shortened V by 5 bases and J by 2 bases, and 12 bases separated the two germline ends. The germline V gene has CDR1 LNHDA and CDR2 SQIVND (reference sequence). The CDR3 sequence: CASSHAAGTNEKLFF. The CDR3 region has the DNA TGTGCCAGTAGTCACGCTGCAGGGACTAATGAAAAACTGTTTTTT.

This clone was recorded only once. This chain connects TRBV11-2 to TRBJ1-1, with 7 bases aligning to TRBD1. The CDR3 totals 14 residues. The trim removed 0 bases at V and 7 bases at J, leaving 5 bases unmatched. The germline V gene has CDR1 SGHAT and CDR2 FQNNGV. CDR3 nucleotide sequence: TGTGCCAGCAGCTTAGAGGAGGGGGCAGGTGAAGCTTTCTTT. This translates into CASSLEEGAGEAFF.

In DNA, the CDR3 is TGTGCCAGCAGCTCGGGACAGGGTCTCGAAAAACTGTTTTTT. It translates to CASSSGQGLEKLFF. The J gene is TRBJ1-4, the V gene TRBV7-9; 9 bases line up with TRBD1. The CDR3 totals 14 residues. The ends lost 4 bases at V and 8 bases at J; junction bases unmatched: 5. CDR1 is SEHNR, CDR2 FQNEAQ, per germline (reference sequence).

The V call is TRBV5-1, the J call TRBJ1-1; D uncertain. Trimming left V 4 bases short and J 1 base short, with 14 bases between. This CDR3 has 15 residues. Germline V gene data show CDR1 as SGHRS and CDR2 as YFSETQ. CDR3 region: CASSRTDPRNTEAFF. CDR3 nucleotides: TGCGCCAGCAGCAGGACTGACCCTCGGAACACTGAAGCTTTCTTT. Looking up the rest from reference TRBV5-1 and TRBJ1-1 gives the full variable domain: KAGVTQTPRYLIKTRGQQVTLSCSPISGHRSVSWYQQTPGQGLQFLFEYFSETQRNKGNFPGRFSGRQFSNSRSEMNVSTLELGDSALYLCASSRTDPRNTEAFFGQGTRLTVV.

V usage is TRBV5-1 and J usage is TRBJ2-4, with D possibly being TRBD2 (7 bases). This CDR3 is 16 amino acids long. Trimming removed 6 bases at V and 4 bases at J, with 20 bases between. Looked up from germline, CDR1 is SGHRS and CDR2 is YFSETQ. The CDR3 DNA follows: TGCGCCAGCAACCCGGGGGGAGGACAGTCAAAAAACATTCAGTACTTC. Translated: CASNPGGGQSKNIQYF.